This entry lists 20 T cell receptor beta chains sequenced from one sample in a study of T cell responses to AZD1222 COVID-19 vaccine. Sequencing was performed with immunoSEQ multiplex PCR; in TCRdb, only in-frame clones are kept and a portion is missing. There are approximately 200,000 clones in the sample; about 90% occur only once, and around 2.9% lies in the top ten. The sample was peripheral blood, taken on day 0 of MenACWY control vaccination. These receptors were taken from an adult in good health.

The chain is built from TRBV6-2 or TRBV6-3 and TRBJ1-5, with D possibly matching TRBD1 (5 bases). V was trimmed by 1 base and J by 2 bases, leaving 12 bases between them. Germline CDR1 MNHEY, CDR2 SVGEGT. CDR3 length: 16 amino acids. The chain's CDR3 is CASSYWRGVGNQPQHF. CDR3 bases: TGTGCCAGCAGTTACTGGAGAGGGGTGGGCAATCAGCCCCAGCATTTT.

DNA of the CDR3: TGTGCCAGCCGACAGGGGGGTCAGCCCCAGCATTTT. Translated, it gives CASRQGGQPQHF. This chain connects TRBV19 to TRBJ1-5; 9 bases align to TRBD1. This CDR3 comprises 12 residues. With V trimmed by 9 bases and J by 6 bases, 3 bases remained unmatched. The V gene's germline CDR1 is LNHDA and CDR2 SQIVND (reference sequence).

The rearrangement joins TRBV3-1 (or the pseudogene TRBV3-2) to TRBJ2-5; possibly TRBD1 for D (5 bases). Looked up from germline, CDR1 is LGHDT and CDR2 is YNNKEL (reference sequence). The CDR3 runs 15 residues. V lost 3 bases and J lost 5, with 16 bases in between. The chain's CDR3 is CASSHVRVYQETQYF. The DNA of the CDR3 is TGTGCCAGCAGCCATGTCAGGGTGTATCAGGAGACCCAGTACTTC.

The chain recombines TRBV6-2 or TRBV6-3 with TRBJ1-5; 8 nucleotides match TRBD1. This CDR3 comprises 17 residues. V lost 0 bases and J lost 6; bases outside the gene matches: 10. Per germline, CDR1 MNHEY and CDR2 SVGEGT. The CDR3 DNA sequence: TGTGCCAGCAGTTACTCGGGGCCAGGACAGGGCGGTCAGCCCCAGCATTTT. Translation: CASSYSGPGQGGQPQHF.

The chain uses TRBV7-7 and TRBJ2-2; TRBD2 agrees at 14 bases. Trimming removed 7 bases from V and 0 bases from J; junction bases left unmatched: 4. This CDR3 comprises 17 residues. Germline loops: CDR1 SSHAT, CDR2 FNYEAQ (reference sequence). The CDR3 nucleotides read TGTGCCAGCACCGGGACTAGCGGGGGTGCGAACACCGGGGAGCTGTTTTTT. It is translated as CASTGTSGGANTGELFF.

CDR3 DNA: TGTGCCAGCAGCTTTTCCGGTGATCAGCCCCAGCATTTT. Its translation: CASSFSGDQPQHF. The chain employs TRBV7-2 and TRBJ1-5; no clear D. Trimming pared 3 bases from V and 5 bases from J, leaving 8 bases between. The CDR3 has 13 amino acids. From germline, CDR1 is SGHTA and CDR2 FQGNSA. Using reference TRBV7-2 and TRBJ1-5 for the parts outside the CDR3, the full variable domain is GAGVSQSPSNKVTEKGKDVELRCDPISGHTALYWYRQSLGQGLEFLIYFQGNSAPDKSGLPSDRFSAERTGGSVSTLTIQRTQQEDSAVYLCASSFSGDQPQHFGDGTRLSIL.

The chain combines TRBV4-3 with TRBJ1-4, with D unresolved. Trimming shortened V by 2 bases and J by 8 bases, and 12 bases separated the two germline ends. CDR3 length: 14 residues. CDR1 is LGHNA, CDR2 YSLEER, per germline. The CDR3 DNA follows: TGCGCCAGCAGCCAAATAGGGAATGGGGAAAAACTGTTTTTT. This codes for CASSQIGNGEKLFF.

The CDR3 region is CASSSGQRRNSPLHF. The CDR3 nucleotides are TGTGCCAGCAGCTCTGGACAGCGCCGTAATTCACCCCTCCACTTT. This rearrangement joins TRBV7-9 to TRBJ1-6; D is perhaps TRBD1 (6 bases). Germline V CDR1 and CDR2: SEHNR, FQNEAQ (reference sequence). V gave up 4 bases and J gave up 6 bases, with 13 bases separating them. This CDR3 comprises 15 residues.

V gene TRBV7-3 combines with J gene TRBJ2-1, with D hard to call. This CDR3 spans 13 amino acids. In germline, CDR1 is SGHTA, CDR2 FQGTGA. Trimming left V 2 bases short and J 5 bases short, with 7 bases between. CDR3 sequence (DNA): TGTGCCAGCAGCTTAGGACCGAACAATGAGCAGTTCTTC. Translation gives CASSLGPNNEQFF.

The rearrangement uses TRBV4-1 and TRBJ2-7; D uncertain. CDR1 is MGHRA, CDR2 YSYEKL, per germline. This CDR3 region has 13 residues. The V and J ends lost 1 base and 5 bases respectively, with 9 bases between them. The CDR3 nucleotides read TGCGCCAGCAGCCAAGTTGCTAGTGACGAGCAGTACTTC. It translates to CASSQVASDEQYF.

The V gene is TRBV28, the J gene TRBJ1-2, with D unclear. V lost 4 bases and J lost 3, with 3 bases in between. CDR1 MDHEN and CDR2 SYDVKM come from the germline V gene. The CDR3 loop spans 11 amino acids. DNA for the CDR3: TGTGCCAGCAGTTCCCACTATGGCTACACCTTC. Residues: CASSSHYGYTF.

The CDR3 loop reads CASSENPGTEAFF. The CDR3 DNA is TGTGCCAGCAGCGAGAACCCGGGCACTGAAGCTTTCTTT. This sequence joins TRBV9 and TRBJ1-1; D is uncertain. V was pared by 3 bases and J by 4 bases, with 10 bases between. The CDR3 totals 13 residues. CDR1 is SGDLS, CDR2 YYNGEE, per germline.

This chain joins TRBV20-1 and TRBJ2-7; no firm D call. Germline CDR1 is DFQATT and CDR2 is SNEGSKA (reference sequence). Trimming pared 3 bases from V and 4 bases from J, leaving 13 bases between. This CDR3 is 13 amino acids long. In DNA form, the CDR3 reads TGCAGTGCTAGTGGTGTTAGTGCGTACGAGCAGTACTTC. It codes for CSASGVSAYEQYF.

This clone showed up just once. This chain joins TRBV7-9 and TRBJ1-2; D unresolved. The CDR3 extends over 15 amino acids. CDR1 SEHNR and CDR2 FQNEAQ come from the germline V gene (reference sequence). Trimming took off 4 bases at V and 4 bases at J, with 16 bases between the two ends. The CDR3 nucleotides read TGTGCCAGCAGCTCGACGGGATTATCGGGCTATGGCTACACCTTC. Translated, it gives CASSSTGLSGYGYTF. Combining the CDR3 with reference TRBV7-9 and TRBJ1-2 gives the whole variable domain DTGVSQNPRHKITKRGQNVTFRCDPISEHNRLYWYRQTLGQGPEFLTYFQNEAQLEKSRLLSDRFSAERPKGSFSTLEIQRTEQGDSAMYLCASSSTGLSGYGYTFGSGTRLTVV.

The rearrangement joins TRBV27 to TRBJ2-7; D is possibly TRBD1 (6 bases). The germline CDR1 and CDR2 sequences are MNHEY and SMNVEV (reference sequence). The length of the CDR3 is 15 residues. The V end lost 3 bases, the J end lost 1 base, and 13 bases lay between the germline ends. The CDR3 loop is CASSFRTGLSYEQYF. DNA for the CDR3: TGTGCCAGCAGTTTTCGTACAGGGCTATCCTACGAGCAGTACTTC.

J is TRBJ2-7 and V is TRBV18, with no clear D. The germline gives CDR1 KGHSH, CDR2 LQKENI. Trimming cost V 2 bases and J 2 bases, with 7 bases left between them. The CDR3 totals 13 residues. The CDR3, as DNA: TGTGCCAGCTCACCAGCGGCAGCCTACGAGCAGTACTTC. Residues: CASSPAAAYEQYF.

V and J are TRBV7-2 and TRBJ2-1; a possible D gene is TRBD2 (5 bases). V shed 2 bases and J shed 5 bases, with 13 bases lying between them. Germline V gene sequence: CDR1 SGHTA, CDR2 FQGNSA. This CDR3 region has 15 residues. The CDR3 sequence is CASSLRLAPHNEQFF. In DNA form, the CDR3 reads TGTGCCAGCAGCTTACGGCTAGCCCCCCACAATGAGCAGTTCTTC. Looking up the rest from reference TRBV7-2 and TRBJ2-1 gives the full variable domain: GAGVSQSPSNKVTEKGKDVELRCDPISGHTALYWYRQSLGQGLEFLIYFQGNSAPDKSGLPSDRFSAERTGGSVSTLTIQRTQQEDSAVYLCASSLRLAPHNEQFFGPGTRLTVL.

This chain links TRBV5-5 with TRBJ2-7; weak D call: TRBD1 (5 bases). V lost 0 bases and J 2 bases, leaving 12 bases between the germline ends. The CDR3 totals 15 residues. Germline-derived CDR1 and CDR2 are SGHKS and YYEKEE (reference sequence). The CDR3 loop reads CASSLGQGAAYEQYF. The CDR3 nucleotides read TGTGCCAGCAGCTTGGGTCAGGGCGCGGCCTACGAGCAGTACTTC.

This clone appeared a few times. The V call is TRBV11-2, the J call TRBJ2-7; D is perhaps TRBD1 (6 bases). Germline V CDR1 and CDR2: SGHAT, FQNNGV. V was trimmed by 5 bases and J by 3 bases, leaving 14 bases between them. CDR3 length equals 14 residues. The CDR3 nucleotides are TGTGCCAGCAGCCCTTGGACAGCCCTCTACGAGCAGTACTTC. Its protein product is CASSPWTALYEQYF.

This clone was counted between two and nine times. J is TRBJ2-7 and V is TRBV2; possibly TRBD1 for D (6 bases). This CDR3 is built from 11 residues. Trimming took 8 bases from V and 4 from J, leaving 9 bases between them. Germline lookup yields CDR1 SNHLY and CDR2 FYNNEI. The CDR3 DNA reads as TGTGCCAGCGGGCAGGGGTACGAGCAGTACTTC. This sequence encodes CASGQGYEQYF. The variable domain in full, with the rest retrieved from reference TRBV2 and TRBJ2-7, is EPEVTQTPSHQVTQMGQEVILRCVPISNHLYFYWYRQILGQKVEFLVSFYNNEISEKSEIFDDQFSVERPDGSNFTLKIRSTKLEDSAMYFCASGQGYEQYFGPGTRLTVT.